These 23 T cell receptor beta chains were sequenced from one sample in a study of T cells after yellow fever vaccination. Via MiXCR, TCRdb re-called the 5' RACE reads, giving one row per CDR3 protein. The sample gives about 68,000 distinct CDR3 sequences, approximately 7% of which show up once; 30% to 45% is in the top ten. The material sequenced was CD8+ T cells sorted from PBMCs, taken around 45 days after the first yellow fever vaccination. The receptor source for this set is a man aged 18 to 35 who received the YFV17D yellow fever vaccine.

This clonotype has at least ten counts. The chain recombines TRBV20-1 with TRBJ2-1; D is uncertain. V was cut by 1 base and J by 0 bases, with 7 bases left in between. Germline V CDR1 and CDR2: DFQATT, SNEGSKA (reference sequence). The CDR3 covers 14 residues. In DNA, the CDR3 is TGCAGTGCTAGAGTTATCCCCTCCTACAATGAGCAGTTCTTC. Its translation: CSARVIPSYNEQFF.

This clonotype was found many times. J is TRBJ2-1 and V is TRBV29-1; TRBD2 is a possible D gene (5 bases). Trimming took 6 bases from V and 8 from J, leaving 17 bases between them. This CDR3 has 13 amino acids. CDR1 and CDR2 from the germline V gene are SQVTM and ANQGSEA. The CDR3 spells CSVPARALDEQFF. Written as DNA, the CDR3 is TGCAGCGTCCCCGCGAGGGCCCTGGATGAGCAGTTCTTC.

This clonotype was counted a few times. The chain carries TRBV13 and TRBJ1-1, with TRBD1 as a possible D gene (5 bases). CDR1 and CDR2 (germline): PRHDT, FYEKMQ (reference sequence). The V end lost 1 base, the J end lost 6 bases, and 18 bases lay between the germline ends. CDR3 length: 16 residues. Here the CDR3 reads CASSLVAGLPLSEAFF. The CDR3 DNA is TGTGCCAGCAGCTTAGTGGCAGGGTTACCCCTGTCTGAAGCTTTCTTT.

Many counts were recorded for this clonotype. V usage is TRBV12-5 and J usage is TRBJ1-2; tentative D call: TRBD1 (6 bases). V was clipped by 4 bases and J by 0 bases, with 21 bases between them. The CDR3 spans 18 residues. Germline V lookup: CDR1 LGHNT, CDR2 FRNRAP. The CDR3 loop reads CASGSDSVGQRTNYGYTF. The CDR3 DNA reads as TGTGCTAGTGGTTCGGATAGTGTAGGACAGAGAACTAACTATGGCTACACCTTC.

This clonotype was detected many times. DNA for the CDR3: TGCAGCGCAGAAGACAGGAACACTGAAGCTTTCTTT. It yields the protein CSAEDRNTEAFF. The chain couples TRBV29-1 to TRBJ1-1, with TRBD1 as a possible D gene (5 bases). Germline V gives CDR1 SQVTM, CDR2 ANQGSEA. The V end lost 7 bases, the J end lost 1 base, and 10 bases lay between the germline ends. The CDR3 totals 12 residues.

This clonotype occurred many times. The chain combines TRBV4-3 with TRBJ2-7; D unresolved. CDR1 and CDR2 from the germline V gene are LGHNA and YSLEER. V was pared by 1 base and J by 4 bases, with 14 bases between. The CDR3 is 15 amino acids. CDR3 DNA sequence: TGCGCCAGCAGCCAAGGTACTGGACCTCCTTACGAGCAGTACTTC. Amino acid sequence: CASSQGTGPPYEQYF.

V gene TRBV6-5 combines with J gene TRBJ1-2, with 8 bases lining up with TRBD1. CDR1 and CDR2 from the germline V gene are MNHEY and SVGAGI. The CDR3 runs 16 residues. Trimming removed 0 bases from V and 8 bases from J; junction bases left unmatched: 11. The CDR3 region has the DNA TGTGCCAGCAGTTACTCATCCATCGACAGGGGAGAGGGCTACACCTTC. This sequence encodes CASSYSSIDRGEGYTF.

This clonotype has ten or more counts. The chain uses TRBV6-5 and TRBJ1-4; no clear D gene. The CDR3 extends over 14 amino acids. Germline-derived CDR1 and CDR2 are MNHEY and SVGAGI. Trimming shortened V by 3 bases and J by 0 bases, and 5 bases separated the two germline ends. CDR3 nucleotides: TGTGCCAGCAGTTATCTCCCAACTAATGAAAAACTGTTTTTT. Amino acids: CASSYLPTNEKLFF.

The sample holds a few counts of this clonotype. The CDR3, as DNA: TGTGCCAGCAGTTCCTCGTTCCCAGATACGCAGTATTTT. This codes for CASSSSFPDTQYF. This chain links TRBV6-2 or TRBV6-3 with TRBJ2-3; D is unresolved. The V gene lost 4 bases and the J gene lost 4 bases, with 9 bases spanning the gap. In germline, CDR1 is MNHEY, CDR2 SVGEGT. There are 13 residues in the CDR3.

The table lists this clonotype with a few counts. V gene TRBV4-3 combines with J gene TRBJ2-5, with TRBD2 as a possible D gene (6 bases). CDR1 and CDR2 from the germline V gene are LGHNA and YSLEER. The CDR3 has 15 residues. Trimming stripped 0 bases from V and 4 bases from J, with 12 bases between. The CDR3 here is CASSQEGDSAETQYF. The CDR3, as DNA: TGCGCCAGCAGCCAAGAAGGGGACTCCGCAGAGACCCAGTACTTC.

In this sample, this clonotype turned up many times. The chain employs TRBV24-1 and TRBJ2-3; D gene ambiguous. CDR1 and CDR2 from the germline V gene are KGHDR and SFDVKD. The V and J ends lost 4 bases and 4 bases respectively, with 8 bases between them. This CDR3 comprises 13 residues. The DNA for the CDR3 is TGTGCCACCAGTGAGACGGGTCCAGATACGCAGTATTTT. It is translated as CATSETGPDTQYF.

The genes are TRBV4-1 and TRBJ2-7; the D gene is possibly TRBD1 (6 bases). This CDR3 contains 16 residues. Germline CDR1 is MGHRA and CDR2 is YSYEKL. Trimming shortened V by 0 bases and J by 0 bases, and 12 bases separated the two germline ends. CDR3 nucleotide sequence: TGCGCCAGCAGCCAAGAGACAGGTCCTAGCTCCTACGAGCAGTACTTC. This codes for CASSQETGPSSYEQYF.

This clonotype was seen many times. The chain joins TRBV2 to TRBJ1-1, with D possibly TRBD1 on 5 matching bases. The CDR3 consists of 16 residues. Trimming took off 7 bases at V and 0 bases at J, with 18 bases between the two ends. Per germline, CDR1 SNHLY and CDR2 FYNNEI. This CDR3 reads CASTARGPDMNTEAFF. In DNA, the CDR3 is TGTGCCAGCACTGCAAGGGGCCCCGACATGAACACTGAAGCTTTCTTT. The full variable domain, its missing parts supplied by reference TRBV2 and TRBJ1-1, is EPEVTQTPSHQVTQMGQEVILRCVPISNHLYFYWYRQILGQKVEFLVSFYNNEISEKSEIFDDQFSVERPDGSNFTLKIRSTKLEDSAMYFCASTARGPDMNTEAFFGQGTRLTVV.

The table lists this clonotype with many counts. This rearrangement joins TRBV11-2 to TRBJ2-1; weak D call: TRBD1 (6 bases). CDR3 length: 12 residues. Trimming stripped 4 bases from V and 6 bases from J, with 7 bases between. Per germline, CDR1 SGHAT and CDR2 FQNNGV. The chain's CDR3 is CASSSGVNEQFF. For the CDR3, the DNA is TGTGCCAGCAGCTCAGGGGTCAATGAGCAGTTCTTC.

This clonotype was recorded at least ten times. The J gene is TRBJ2-1, the V gene TRBV7-3, with D tentatively TRBD2 (7 bases). The CDR3 is 15 amino acids. Germline assignment: CDR1 SGHTA and CDR2 FQGTGA. V was trimmed by 7 bases and J by 2 bases, leaving 15 bases between them. The CDR3 DNA reads TGTGCCAGCACCCAAGGGGGGGCCCCCTACAATGAGCAGTTCTTC. Protein product: CASTQGGAPYNEQFF.

The table lists this clonotype with many counts. V is TRBV27 and J is TRBJ1-1; 11 nucleotides align to TRBD1. V shed 5 bases and J 1 base; nucleotides not matched to a gene: 3. Germline V gives CDR1 MNHEY, CDR2 SMNVEV (reference sequence). This CDR3 region has 15 residues. The CDR3 coding sequence is TGTGCCAGCAGTCTCGGGACAGGGGGGAACACTGAAGCTTTCTTT. The encoded protein is CASSLGTGGNTEAFF.

This clonotype was counted a few times. J is TRBJ2-1 and V is TRBV27; TRBD1 aligns across 10 bases. The CDR3 is 16 residues long. V was pared by 5 bases and J by 5 bases, with 9 bases of the junction left unmatched. Germline CDR1 and CDR2: MNHEY and SMNVEV (reference sequence). The CDR3 nucleotides read TGTGCCAGCAGTCCCCCGGGACAGGGGAGAAACAATGAGCAGTTCTTC. It codes for CASSPPGQGRNNEQFF.

About this clonotype: A much larger clone differs from this one at a single base, so this may be a read error. The chain combines TRBV27 with TRBJ2-7; weak D call: TRBD2 (5 bases). The germline V gene encodes CDR1 MNHEY and CDR2 SMNVEV (reference sequence). The CDR3 contains 10 residues. Here the CDR3 reads CGSGLGEQYF. The CDR3 region has the DNA TGTGGCAGCGGATTAGGCGAGCAGTACTTC.

A few counts support this clonotype. The chain joins TRBV5-1 to TRBJ1-1; a possible D gene is TRBD1 (6 bases). CDR3 length: 16 amino acids. V lost 1 base and J lost 2, with 15 bases in between. CDR1 SGHRS and CDR2 YFSETQ come from the germline V gene. The CDR3 DNA follows: TGCGCCAGCAGCTTGCGCCCGGGACACCCTAACACTGAAGCTTTCTTT. Translated: CASSLRPGHPNTEAFF. Combining the CDR3 with reference TRBV5-1 and TRBJ1-1 gives the whole variable domain KAGVTQTPRYLIKTRGQQVTLSCSPISGHRSVSWYQQTPGQGLQFLFEYFSETQRNKGNFPGRFSGRQFSNSRSEMNVSTLELGDSALYLCASSLRPGHPNTEAFFGQGTRLTVV.

This clonotype occurred many times. The chain uses TRBV4-3 and TRBJ1-6, with 8 bases fitting TRBD1. V lost 4 bases to trimming and J lost 10 bases; unmatched junction nucleotides: 6. There are 14 residues in the CDR3. Per the germline V gene, CDR1 is LGHNA and CDR2 is YSLEER. Here the CDR3 DNA reads TGCGCCAGCAGCCCCGGACAGGGTAACTCACCCCTCCACTTT. This translates into CASSPGQGNSPLHF.

This clonotype was recorded at least ten times. The CDR3 coding sequence is TGCAGCGTTCAGAGGGACACTGAAGCTTTCTTT. This codes for CSVQRDTEAFF. V is TRBV29-1 and J is TRBJ1-1; D is unresolved. Germline CDR1 reads SQVTM; CDR2 reads ANQGSEA. V dropped 5 bases and J dropped 3 bases, with 7 bases sitting between them. This CDR3 is 11 amino acids long.

This clonotype was seen only a few times. The CDR3 spells CASSLTGASATEAFF. The CDR3 DNA is TGTGCCAGCAGTTTGACCGGGGCTTCCGCCACTGAAGCTTTCTTT. The rearrangement joins TRBV12-3 or TRBV12-4 to TRBJ1-1, with D possibly TRBD1 on 5 matching bases. The CDR3 loop spans 15 amino acids. V shed 3 bases and J shed 4 bases, with 15 bases lying between them.

This clonotype was recorded many times. V is TRBV4-3 and J is TRBJ2-3, with 8 nucleotides matching TRBD1. The CDR3 length is 15 residues. Germline V gene sequence: CDR1 LGHNA, CDR2 YSLEER. The V segment lost 4 bases and the J segment 5 bases; nucleotides outside the gene matches: 8. This CDR3 is CASSPRQGRVDTQYF. For the CDR3, the DNA is TGCGCCAGCAGCCCAAGACAGGGGCGGGTAGATACGCAGTATTTT.